Each of the 8 T cell receptor beta chains below was sequenced from the same sample in a study of PD-1 blockade in classical Hodgkin lymphoma. Time point noted: cycle 4 day 1 (C4D1), after 6 weeks of nivolumab. All the patients suffered relapse after autologous stem cell transplantation, and brentuximab vedotin exposure differed. The repertoire was sequenced with immunoSEQ multiplex PCR; TCRdb's copy has only in-frame clones and lacks some. The data contain over 85,000 clones, approximately 94% of them singletons. Sequencing used peripheral blood mononuclear cells (PBMCs), obtained before the fourth cycle of nivolumab. These receptors all stem from a human donor with classical Hodgkin lymphoma.

The rearrangement joins TRBV9 to TRBJ2-3, with 10 positions matching TRBD2. Trimming took 0 bases from V and 4 from J; bases not matched to a gene: 5. The length of the CDR3 is 16 residues. From germline, CDR1 is SGDLS and CDR2 YYNGEE. The CDR3 spells CASSVGPSGSSDTQYF. The DNA of the CDR3 is TGTGCCAGCAGCGTAGGTCCTAGCGGGAGTTCAGATACGCAGTATTTT.

The chain links TRBV6-5 to TRBJ2-7; no definite D call. Germline V gene lookup returns CDR1 MNHEY and CDR2 SVGAGI. The CDR3 contains 15 residues. Trimming took 0 bases from V and 6 from J, leaving 15 bases between them. This chain's CDR3 is CASSYSKGYLGEQYF. CDR3 sequence (DNA): TGTGCCAGCAGTTACTCGAAGGGATATCTCGGCGAGCAGTACTTC.

The chain is built from TRBV7-9 and TRBJ2-1; 7 bases agree with TRBD1. CDR1 SEHNR and CDR2 FQNEAQ come from the germline V gene (reference sequence). The J segment lost 0 bases and the V segment lost 5 bases, leaving 4 bases of the junction unmatched. The CDR3 spans 15 residues. The CDR3 coding sequence is TGTGCCAGCAGCCAGACAGGGAGCTCCTACAATGAGCAGTTCTTC. It yields the protein CASSQTGSSYNEQFF.

The gene calls are TRBV5-1 and TRBJ2-3; TRBD2 might be the D (6 bases). CDR3 length: 14 amino acids. The germline V gene encodes CDR1 SGHRS and CDR2 YFSETQ. Trimming pared 0 bases from V and 2 bases from J, leaving 7 bases between. Written as DNA, the CDR3 is TGCGCCAGCAGCTTGGCGGGAGACACAGATACGCAGTATTTT. This gives the protein CASSLAGDTDTQYF.

CDR3 region: CASGGVPNTIYF. CDR3 nucleotide sequence: TGTGCCAGCGGGGGCGTCCCAAACACCATATATTTT. V and J are TRBV7-9 and TRBJ1-3, with D tentatively TRBD1 (6 bases). This CDR3 has 12 amino acids. CDR1 SEHNR and CDR2 FQNEAQ come from the germline V gene (reference sequence). V was shortened by 8 bases and J by 6 bases, with 11 bases between the two germline ends.

V usage is TRBV15 and J usage is TRBJ2-7, with a weak D call TRBD2 (6 bases). The germline gives CDR1 LNHNV, CDR2 YYDKDF (reference sequence). With 9 bases removed from V and 0 bases from J, the gap between germline ends came to 15 bases. The CDR3 length is 14 residues. DNA of the CDR3: TGTGCCACGGGAAACTACGGGAGCTCCTACGAGCAGTACTTC. As protein: CATGNYGSSYEQYF. Complete variable domain (other parts from reference TRBV15 and TRBJ2-7): DAMVIQNPRYQVTQFGKPVTLSCSQTLNHNVMYWYQQKSSQAPKLLFHYYDKDFNNEADTPDNFQSRRPNTSFCFLDIRSPGLGDTAMYLCATGNYGSSYEQYFGPGTRLTVT.

The rearrangement joins TRBV27 to TRBJ1-4; D is possibly TRBD1 (5 bases). V lost 6 bases and J 10 bases, leaving 18 bases between the germline ends. Germline V gives CDR1 MNHEY, CDR2 SMNVEV (reference sequence). The CDR3 sequence is 14 residues long. Here the CDR3 reads CASSLTWGEGKLFF. The CDR3 DNA follows: TGTGCCAGCAGCCTCACTTGGGGGGAGGGAAAACTGTTTTTT.

The chain couples TRBV9 to TRBJ2-1; 12 bases match TRBD2. V shed 3 bases and J 4 bases; nucleotides not matched to a gene: 5. CDR1 and CDR2 from the germline V gene are SGDLS and YYNGEE. This CDR3 has 16 residues. The CDR3 nucleotides read TGTGCCAGCAGCGCGACTAGCGGGAGCCTATACAATGAGCAGTTCTTC. Residues: CASSATSGSLYNEQFF.